This passage covers 32 T cell receptor beta chains from one sample sequenced in a study of kidney transplant recipient with SARS-CoV-2 infection (dated by TCRdb to the early 2020s). The time point label here, explained by the study, means: pre-pandemic baseline sample and day 111 after first positive SARS-CoV-2 test. The instrument given in TCRdb is Illumina MiSeq. The public reads were quality trimmed at Q25 with fastp and then assembled into clones with MiXCR by TCRdb, keeping productive beta chains. Identical CDR3 protein sequences are pooled into one entry, listed with their most common genes and DNA. Across this sample there are fewer than 250,000 distinct CDR3 sequences, with roughly 26% seen only once. The top ten clones comprise less than 8.5% of the sample. The starting material was a blood sample, obtained at baseline and between days 110 and 120 from a kidney transplant recipient. The receptor source for this set is a male patient aged 25-45 years who had COVID-19 and was a kidney transplant recipient. Post transplant, some T cells may arise from the graft donor.

This clonotype was observed many times. V gene TRBV6-1 combines with J gene TRBJ1-3; a weak D match, TRBD1 (5 bases). The CDR3 contains 18 residues. V was clipped by 2 bases and J by 1 base, with 18 bases between them. Germline V CDR1 and CDR2: MNHNS, SASEGT. The CDR3 spells CASSESLGREGSGNTIYF. CDR3 DNA sequence: TGTGCCAGCAGTGAATCCCTGGGACGAGAAGGGTCTGGAAACACCATATATTTT.

Comment on this clonotype: This may be a read error: a much more frequent sequence differs by one nucleotide. The chain combines TRBV20-1 with TRBJ2-5, with D perhaps being TRBD1 or TRBD2 (6 bases each). The CDR3 loop spans 12 amino acids. CDR1 is DFQATT, CDR2 SNEGSKA, per germline (reference sequence). V was pared by 5 bases and J by 7 bases, with 14 bases between. CDR3 DNA: TGCAGTGCTTACTTTAGGGGGGTGACCCAGTACTTC. It codes for CSAYFRGVTQYF.

This clonotype occurred many times. This sequence joins TRBV21-1 and TRBJ2-3. TRBV21-1 is described as a pseudogene. CDR3 length: 17 amino acids. The CDR3 nucleotides read TGTGCCAGCAGTCTGAGTGTAGCTACAGTCATGCAAGATACGCAGTATTTT. Its protein product is CASSLSVATVMQDTQYF.

In this sample, this clonotype turned up many times. The rearrangement joins TRBV19 to TRBJ2-1, with D tentatively TRBD2 (5 bases). The CDR3 length is 14 residues. The germline V gene encodes CDR1 LNHDA and CDR2 SQIVND (reference sequence). Trimming took 5 bases from V and 7 from J, leaving 15 bases between them. CDR3 loop: CASSEGWGRNEQFF. As DNA, the CDR3 is TGTGCCAGTAGTGAGGGCTGGGGTCGGAATGAGCAGTTCTTC.

A note on this clonotype: A much bigger clone sits one base away, suggesting this may be a read error. The chain carries TRBV5-1 and TRBJ2-2; TRBD1 is a possible D gene (6 bases). The length of the CDR3 is 16 residues. Trimming left V 0 bases short and J 6 bases short, with 15 bases between. Per the germline V gene, CDR1 is SGHRS and CDR2 is YFSETQ. Written as DNA, the CDR3 is TGCGCCAGCAGCTTGGCCATCAAGGGGGTGCCCGGGGAGCTGTTTTTT. This gives the protein CASSLAIKGVPGELFF.

CDR3 DNA sequence: TGCAGTGCTAGGGAGACTAGCGGGAGGAGTGGCACCGGGGAGCTGTTTTTT. Translated: CSARETSGRSGTGELFF. The V gene is TRBV20-1, the J gene TRBJ2-2; 13 nucleotides agree with TRBD2. The junction had 8 bases not matched to a gene; V was cut back by 3 bases and J by 4 bases. This CDR3 spans 17 amino acids. Germline CDR1 and CDR2: DFQATT and SNEGSKA (reference sequence).

About this clonotype itself: It may be a read error: a sequence one base away is much more abundant. The chain is built from TRBV6-2 or TRBV6-3 and TRBJ2-4; 7 bases are shared with TRBD2. The DNA end is a closer match to TRBJ2-7, so the J assignment may be wrong. The CDR3 runs 15 residues. Germline assignment: CDR1 MNHEY and CDR2 SVGEGT. The CDR3 region has the DNA TGTGCCTCTGTAGCGGGCGCGTACCCCTCCTACGAGCAGTACTTC. It translates to CASVAGAYPSYEQYF.

This clonotype was picked up many times. The chain links TRBV15 to TRBJ1-1, with a weak D call TRBD1 (6 bases). Germline CDR1 reads LNHNV; CDR2 reads YYDKDF (reference sequence). V lost 5 bases to trimming and J lost 0 bases, with 7 bases between them. The CDR3 consists of 13 residues. CDR3 region: CATSGGLNTEAFF. The CDR3 DNA reads as TGTGCCACCAGCGGGGGGCTGAACACTGAAGCTTTCTTT.

This chain connects TRBV7-2 to TRBJ2-3, with 12 bases matching TRBD2. Germline V gene sequence: CDR1 SGHTA, CDR2 FQGNSA. V shed 2 bases, J shed 4 bases, and the junction held 4 bases outside the gene matches. There are 16 residues in the CDR3. In DNA form, the CDR3 reads TGTGCCAGCAGCTTATTGACTAGCGGGAGCGCAGATACGCAGTATTTT. This gives the protein CASSLLTSGSADTQYF.

The sample holds many counts of this clonotype. V and J are TRBV11-2 and TRBJ1-1; D possibly corresponds to TRBD1 (5 bases). With 0 bases removed from V and 11 bases from J, the gap between germline ends came to 13 bases. CDR1 and CDR2 from the germline V gene are SGHAT and FQNNGV. The CDR3 length is 13 residues. Here the CDR3 reads CASSLDNRRDAFF. CDR3 nucleotides: TGTGCCAGCAGCTTAGATAACAGGCGGGACGCTTTCTTT.

This clonotype was observed at least ten times. The gene calls are TRBV7-6 and TRBJ1-4, with D hard to call. The CDR3 is made up of 12 amino acids. Germline V gene lookup returns CDR1 SGHVS and CDR2 FNYEAQ. The V and J ends lost 4 bases and 8 bases respectively, with 8 bases between them. Here the CDR3 reads CASSSLGEKLFF. CDR3 bases: TGTGCCAGCAGCTCTTTGGGCGAAAAACTGTTTTTT.

This clonotype came up many times. The chain carries TRBV6-5 and TRBJ1-2; possibly TRBD1 for D (6 bases). V gave up 6 bases and J gave up 3 bases, with 11 bases separating them. Germline values: CDR1 MNHEY, CDR2 SVGAGI. The CDR3 has 13 amino acids. CDR3 sequence reads: CASRVGQYYGYTF. The CDR3 nucleotides are TGTGCCAGCAGGGTAGGACAGTACTATGGCTACACCTTC.

With respect to this clonotype: This may be a read error: a much more frequent sequence differs by one nucleotide. The chain employs TRBV6-5 and TRBJ2-2; unclear D gene. CDR1 MNHEY and CDR2 SVGAGI come from the germline V gene. The CDR3 has 16 residues. V was shortened by 2 bases and J by 5 bases, with 15 bases between the two germline ends. For the CDR3, the DNA is TGTGCCAGCAGTTACGAAGCGAGAGTAGGGACCGGGGAGCTGTTTTTT. Its translation is CASSYEARVGTGELFF.

The chain has TRBV7-8 and TRBJ2-1, with TRBD2 identical over 12 bases. The germline gives CDR1 SGHVS, CDR2 FQNEAQ. The CDR3 consists of 14 residues. V gave up 7 bases and J gave up 7 bases; unmatched junction bases: 5. CDR3: CASTLAGGRNEQFF. CDR3 nucleotide sequence: TGTGCCAGCACCCTAGCGGGAGGGAGGAATGAGCAGTTCTTC.

A word on this clonotype: A much bigger clone sits one base away, suggesting this may be a read error. The chain uses TRBV3-1 and TRBJ2-7; D gene uncertain. Judging by the DNA end, TRBJ2-5 fits better; the J call may be wrong. This CDR3 is built from 17 residues. The V gene's germline CDR1 is LGHDT and CDR2 YNNKEL (reference sequence). The chain's CDR3 is CANSKRRPISFSETQYF. CDR3 coding DNA: TGTGCCAACAGCAAACGGCGTCCCATTTCTTTCTCTGAGACCCAGTACTTC.

This clonotype occurred many times. This rearrangement joins TRBV19 to TRBJ2-2, with 14 bases that match TRBD2. The germline gives CDR1 LNHDA, CDR2 SQIVND (reference sequence). The CDR3 extends over 17 amino acids. J was trimmed by 5 bases and V by 3 bases; bases with no gene match: 5. The CDR3 DNA follows: TGTGCCAGTAGTATGGGACTAGCGGGAGTTGGGACCGGGGAGCTGTTTTTT. This translates into CASSMGLAGVGTGELFF.

The chain is built from TRBV10-3 and TRBJ2-1; TRBD2 agrees at 10 bases. The length of the CDR3 is 15 residues. The V and J ends lost 5 bases and 4 bases, in that order; junction bases with no gene match: 5. CDR1 and CDR2 (germline): ENHRY, SYGVKD. CDR3 region: CAISPSGGHYNEQFF. The CDR3, as DNA: TGTGCCATCAGTCCTAGCGGGGGCCATTACAATGAGCAGTTCTTC.

A single count supports this clonotype. A read error is likely, as this CDR3 ends without the conserved phenylalanine or tryptophan. V gene TRBV24-1 combines with J gene TRBJ2-1; 7 bases are shared with TRBD2. This CDR3 has 14 amino acids. The V gene end was trimmed by 1 base and the J gene end by 8 bases; junction bases not matched to a gene: 4. Per the germline V gene, CDR1 is KGHDR and CDR2 is SFDVKD. The CDR3 DNA reads as TGTGCCACCAGTGATTTCGGACTAGAACATGAGCAGTTCCTC. This translates into CATSDFGLEHEQFL.

This clonotype showed up just a few times. The rearrangement links TRBV20-1 to TRBJ1-2; 9 bases are a match to TRBD1. CDR1 DFQATT and CDR2 SNEGSKA come from the germline V gene (reference sequence). The CDR3 totals 11 residues. V lost 7 bases and J lost 6; bases outside the gene matches: 3. This CDR3 is CSVRTGDGYTF. The CDR3 DNA is TGCAGTGTCAGGACAGGGGATGGCTACACCTTC.

This clonotype was seen at least ten times. The rearrangement links TRBV15 to TRBJ2-7; the match to TRBD2 covers 7 bases. Germline loops: CDR1 LNHNV, CDR2 YYDKDF (reference sequence). V lost 0 bases, J lost 1 base, and 0 bases stayed unmatched. CDR3 length: 14 amino acids. CDR3 protein: CATSREAGSYEQYF. The DNA for the CDR3 is TGTGCCACCAGCAGAGAAGCGGGGTCCTACGAGCAGTACTTC.

This clonotype was recorded a few times. The chain couples TRBV19 to TRBJ2-1; D uncertain. V lost 5 bases and J lost 0, with 26 bases in between. CDR3 size: 20 residues. The germline CDR1 and CDR2 sequences are LNHDA and SQIVND (reference sequence). CDR3 sequence (DNA): TGTGCCAGTAGTCCGGATCCGCCTGGCCTGGGCGCGGTCTCCTACAATGAGCAGTTCTTC. Protein: CASSPDPPGLGAVSYNEQFF.

Of note for this clonotype: This may be a read error, as it is one base from a much larger clone. The chain is built from TRBV7-2 and TRBJ1-5; possible D gene TRBD1, 5 bases. The CDR3 totals 17 residues. The germline CDR1 and CDR2 sequences are SGHTA and FQGNSA. Here the CDR3 DNA reads TGTGCCAACAGCATCGGAGGCCCAGGGAGCCCAAATCAGCCCCAGCATTTT. Its translation: CANSIGGPGSPNQPQHF.

This clonotype has at least ten counts. V usage is TRBV20-1 and J usage is TRBJ1-2, with unresolved D. Germline V gene sequence: CDR1 DFQATT, CDR2 SNEGSKA (reference sequence). V dropped 3 bases and J dropped 7 bases, with 9 bases sitting between them. There are 11 residues in the CDR3. This chain's CDR3 is CSASTYLGYTF. CDR3 DNA: TGCAGTGCTAGTACGTATCTTGGCTACACCTTC.

The chain recombines TRBV9 with TRBJ2-3; TRBD1 matches at 9 bases. Germline V gene data show CDR1 as SGDLS and CDR2 as YYNGEE. The CDR3 covers 16 residues. V was pared by 3 bases and J by 6 bases, with 11 bases of the junction left unmatched. CDR3 region: CASSARTGALFDTQYF. CDR3 DNA sequence: TGTGCCAGCAGCGCCCGGACAGGGGCGTTGTTCGATACGCAGTATTTT.

The sample holds many counts of this clonotype. The genes are TRBV7-9 and TRBJ2-7; D uncertain. V lost 2 bases, J lost 1 base, and 12 bases lay in between. The germline CDR1 and CDR2 sequences are SEHNR and FQNEAQ (reference sequence). CDR3 length: 15 residues. Here the CDR3 DNA reads TGTGCCAGCAGCTTATCGGACCGCGCTTCCTACGAGCAGTACTTC. Amino acid sequence: CASSLSDRASYEQYF.

The sample holds a few counts of this clonotype. This rearrangement joins TRBV4-1 to TRBJ1-6; TRBD1 agrees at 9 bases. The CDR3 length is 15 residues. The germline CDR1 and CDR2 sequences are MGHRA and YSYEKL. After removal of 2 bases from V and 7 bases from J, the junction contained 3 bases not matched to a gene. The CDR3 nucleotides are TGCGCCAGCAGCCAAAGGACAGGGGCGAATTCACCCCTCCACTTT. Its translation: CASSQRTGANSPLHF.

This clonotype was found many times. This rearrangement joins TRBV4-1 to TRBJ1-6; 7 nucleotides match TRBD1. In germline, CDR1 is MGHRA, CDR2 YSYEKL. With V trimmed by 2 bases and J by 7 bases, 8 bases remained unmatched. This CDR3 region has 16 residues. The CDR3 spells CASSQYRDRQNSPLHF. CDR3 coding DNA: TGCGCCAGCAGCCAATACCGGGACAGACAAAATTCACCCCTCCACTTT.

The CDR3 nucleotides are TGTGCCAGCAGCCTAGGCCCTACTAGCGGGACGCGAGAGCAGTTCTTC. Its translation: CASSLGPTSGTREQFF. The chain couples TRBV7-8 to TRBJ2-1; 10 nucleotides agree with TRBD2. Germline-derived CDR1 and CDR2 are SGHVS and FQNEAQ. CDR3 length: 16 amino acids. Trimming removed 5 bases from V and 10 bases from J; junction bases left unmatched: 14.

This clonotype was seen repeatedly, ten times or more. The rearrangement uses TRBV11-1 and TRBJ1-2; no firm D call. V shed 3 bases and J shed 4 bases, with 21 bases lying between them. This CDR3 has 17 amino acids. The V gene's germline CDR1 is SGHAT and CDR2 FQDESV (reference sequence). CDR3: CASSFGHKAGKTYGYTF. CDR3 sequence (DNA): TGTGCCAGCAGCTTCGGTCATAAGGCTGGAAAGACCTATGGCTACACCTTC.

This clonotype was detected ten times or more. V gene TRBV7-9 combines with J gene TRBJ2-7, with 7 bases lining up with TRBD2. J gave up 4 bases and V 3 bases, and 6 bases lay outside the gene matches. The CDR3 is 14 amino acids. The germline V gene encodes CDR1 SEHNR and CDR2 FQNEAQ (reference sequence). This CDR3 is CASSFLGGGYEQYF. The CDR3 nucleotides read TGTGCCAGCAGCTTTTTGGGGGGGGGATACGAGCAGTACTTC.

To note about this clonotype: One base away lies a much larger clone, so this may be a sequencing read error. The chain recombines TRBV30 with TRBJ2-7; weak D call: TRBD1 (7 bases). Between the trimmed V and J ends, which lost 3 bases and 0 bases, there was a span of 21 bases. CDR3 size: 17 residues. Per germline, CDR1 GTSNPN and CDR2 SVGIG (reference sequence). CDR3 sequence (DNA): TGTGCCTGGAGGCGACAGGGAGGACGTCCGAGCTCCTACGAGCAGTACTTC. Translating it yields CAWRRQGGRPSSYEQYF.

The chain recombines TRBV10-1 with TRBJ1-2; no clear D. Germline loops: CDR1 WNHNN, CDR2 SYGVQD (reference sequence). V was trimmed by 5 bases and J by 4 bases, leaving 23 bases between them. The CDR3 runs to 17 residues. In DNA form, the CDR3 reads TGCGCCAGCAGTCATAATTTAAGATCGCGAAAGACCTATGGCTACACCTTC. It codes for CASSHNLRSRKTYGYTF.